This TCR beta chain was observed in a study of control samples from healthy donors and cancer patients. The CDR3 contains 16 residues. CDR1 is WSHSY and CDR2 is SAAADI in the germline V gene. V lost 6 bases, J lost 0 bases, and 7 bases stayed unmatched. Libraries were prepared by immunoSEQ multiplex PCR; TCRdb keeps only in-frame clonotypes and omits some of them. The repertoire includes tens of thousands of clones, 75% to 95% of them detected once, and approximately 23% sits in the top ten. The receptor was isolated from a woman in her forties with head and neck cancer. Sample: PBMCs. The chain couples TRBV10-2 to TRBJ2-1; 8 bases match TRBD1. The CDR3 nucleotides read TGCGCCAGCAGGGACTGGACAGGGAGCTCCTACAATGAGCAGTTCTTC. Translated: CASRDWTGSSYNEQFF.